Here is one T cell receptor beta chain with its context. Its antigen is unidentified. This record belongs to a study of identical twins. Study-wide results and caveats: Excess sharing by twins proved weaker in beta out-of-frame sequences. Low generation-probability sequences were in excess among twin-shared out-of-frame alpha sequences. Part of the zero-insertion signal could reflect confounding by invariant MAIT and iNKT cells. Models underestimated TCR alpha sharing (out-of-frame) in monozygotic twins.

Germline CDR1 KGHSH, CDR2 LQKENI. The CDR3 extends over 15 amino acids. V gave up 3 bases and J gave up 4 bases, with 13 bases separating them. TCRdb redid the calling of the 5' RACE reads with MiXCR, one entry per CDR3 protein. Of roughly 710,000 distinct CDR3 sequences listed, approximately 6.1% are singletons. The chain has TRBV18 and TRBJ2-1; D may be TRBD1 or TRBD2 (5 bases each). The clonotype was recovered from a man in his late teens or twenties in good health. Source material: naive T cells sorted from blood. Written as DNA, the CDR3 is TGTGCCAGCTCACCGGGACCAAAAAATTACAATGAGCAGTTCTTC. It encodes CASSPGPKNYNEQFF.